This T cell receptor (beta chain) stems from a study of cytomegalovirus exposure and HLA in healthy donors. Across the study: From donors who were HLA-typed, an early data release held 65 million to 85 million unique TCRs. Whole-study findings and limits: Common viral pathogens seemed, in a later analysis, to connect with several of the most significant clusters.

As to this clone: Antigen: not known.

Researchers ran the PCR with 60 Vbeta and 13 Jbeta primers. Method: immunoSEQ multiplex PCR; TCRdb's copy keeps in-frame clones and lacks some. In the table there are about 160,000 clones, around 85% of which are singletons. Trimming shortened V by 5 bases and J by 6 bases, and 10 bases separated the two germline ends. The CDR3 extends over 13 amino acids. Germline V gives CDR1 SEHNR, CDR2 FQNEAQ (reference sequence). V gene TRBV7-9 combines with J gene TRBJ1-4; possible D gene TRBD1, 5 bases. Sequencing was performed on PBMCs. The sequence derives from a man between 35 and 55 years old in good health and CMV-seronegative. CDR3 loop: CASSPGYDEKLFF. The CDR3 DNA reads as TGTGCCAGCAGCCCAGGGTACGATGAAAAACTGTTTTTT.